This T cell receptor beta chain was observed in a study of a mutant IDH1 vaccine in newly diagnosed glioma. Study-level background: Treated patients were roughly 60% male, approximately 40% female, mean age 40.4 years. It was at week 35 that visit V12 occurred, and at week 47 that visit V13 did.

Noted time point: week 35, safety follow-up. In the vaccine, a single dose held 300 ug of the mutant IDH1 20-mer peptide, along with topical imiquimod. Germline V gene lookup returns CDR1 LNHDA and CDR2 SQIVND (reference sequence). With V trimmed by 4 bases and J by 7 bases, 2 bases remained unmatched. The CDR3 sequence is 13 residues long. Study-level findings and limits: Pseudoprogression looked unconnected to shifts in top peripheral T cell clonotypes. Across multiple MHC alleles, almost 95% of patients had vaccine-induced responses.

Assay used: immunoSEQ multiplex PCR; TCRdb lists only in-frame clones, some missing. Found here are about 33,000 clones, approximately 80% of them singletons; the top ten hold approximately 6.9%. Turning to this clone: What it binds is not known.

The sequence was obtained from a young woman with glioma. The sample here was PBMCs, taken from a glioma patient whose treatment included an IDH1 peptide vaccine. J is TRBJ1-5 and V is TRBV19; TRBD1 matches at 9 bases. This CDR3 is CASSTTGGQPQHF. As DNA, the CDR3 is TGTGCCAGTAGTACCACAGGGGGCCAGCCCCAGCATTTT.